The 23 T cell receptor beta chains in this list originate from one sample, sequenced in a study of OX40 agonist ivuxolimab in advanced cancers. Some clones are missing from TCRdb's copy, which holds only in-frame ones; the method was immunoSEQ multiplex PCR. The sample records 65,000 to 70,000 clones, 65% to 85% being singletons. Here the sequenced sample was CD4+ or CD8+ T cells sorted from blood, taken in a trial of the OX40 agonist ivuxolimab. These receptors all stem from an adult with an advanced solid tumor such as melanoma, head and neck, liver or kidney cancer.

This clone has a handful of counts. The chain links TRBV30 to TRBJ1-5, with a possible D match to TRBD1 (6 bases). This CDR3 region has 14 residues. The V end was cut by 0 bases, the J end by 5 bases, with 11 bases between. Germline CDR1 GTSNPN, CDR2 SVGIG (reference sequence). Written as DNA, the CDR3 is TGTGCCTGGAGTGTAGCGGGGGCGGATCAGCCCCAGCATTTT. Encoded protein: CAWSVAGADQPQHF.

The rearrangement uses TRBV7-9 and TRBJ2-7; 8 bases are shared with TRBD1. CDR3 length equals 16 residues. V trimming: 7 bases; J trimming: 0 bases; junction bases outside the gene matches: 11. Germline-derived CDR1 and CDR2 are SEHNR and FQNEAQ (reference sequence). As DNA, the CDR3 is TGTGCCAGCACCTACCGAGGGGACAGGAGCTCCTACGAGCAGTACGTC. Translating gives CASTYRGDRSSYEQYV.

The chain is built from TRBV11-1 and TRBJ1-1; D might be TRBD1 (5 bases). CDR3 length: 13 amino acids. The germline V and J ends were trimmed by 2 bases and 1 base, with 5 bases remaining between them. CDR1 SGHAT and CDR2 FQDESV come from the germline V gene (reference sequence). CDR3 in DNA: TGTGCCAGCAGCTTACAGGGGAACACTGAAGCTTTCTTT. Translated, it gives CASSLQGNTEAFF.

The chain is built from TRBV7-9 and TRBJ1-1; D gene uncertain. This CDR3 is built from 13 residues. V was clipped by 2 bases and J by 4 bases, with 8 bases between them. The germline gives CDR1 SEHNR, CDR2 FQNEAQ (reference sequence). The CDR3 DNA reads TGTGCCAGCAGCTTATCTGGGGTCACTGAAGCTTTCTTT. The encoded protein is CASSLSGVTEAFF.

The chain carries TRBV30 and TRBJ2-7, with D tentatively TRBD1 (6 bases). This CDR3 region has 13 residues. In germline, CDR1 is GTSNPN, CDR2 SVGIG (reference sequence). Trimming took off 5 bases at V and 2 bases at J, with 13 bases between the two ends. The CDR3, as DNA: TGTGCCTGGGGGCAACAGGGTGCCTACGAGCAGTACTTC. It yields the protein CAWGQQGAYEQYF.

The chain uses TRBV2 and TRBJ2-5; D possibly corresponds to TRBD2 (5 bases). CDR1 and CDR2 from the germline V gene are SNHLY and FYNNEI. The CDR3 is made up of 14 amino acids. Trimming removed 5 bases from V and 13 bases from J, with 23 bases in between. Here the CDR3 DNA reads TGTGCCAGCAGTTACCAGCGGAGTGCCCCCCGCGTGTACTTC. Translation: CASSYQRSAPRVYF.

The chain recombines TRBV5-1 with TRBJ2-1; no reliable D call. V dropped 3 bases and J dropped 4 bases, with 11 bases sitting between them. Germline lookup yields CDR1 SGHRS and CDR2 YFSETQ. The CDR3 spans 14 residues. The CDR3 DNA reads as TGCGCCAGCAGCTCCCAGGACCAATACAATGAGCAGTTCTTC. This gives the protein CASSSQDQYNEQFF.

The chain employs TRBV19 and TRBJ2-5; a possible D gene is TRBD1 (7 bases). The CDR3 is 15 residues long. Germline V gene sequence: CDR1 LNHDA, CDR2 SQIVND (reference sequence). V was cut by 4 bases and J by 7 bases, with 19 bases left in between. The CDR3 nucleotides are TGTGCCAGTAGTAAAACCGGGACAGCGGAGGGGACCCAGTACTTC. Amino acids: CASSKTGTAEGTQYF.

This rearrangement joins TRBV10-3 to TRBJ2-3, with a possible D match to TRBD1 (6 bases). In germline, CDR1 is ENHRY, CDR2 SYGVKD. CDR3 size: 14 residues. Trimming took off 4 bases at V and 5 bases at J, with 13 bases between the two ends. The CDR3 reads CAISGQGMKDTQYF. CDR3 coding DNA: TGTGCCATCAGTGGCCAGGGGATGAAAGATACGCAGTATTTT.

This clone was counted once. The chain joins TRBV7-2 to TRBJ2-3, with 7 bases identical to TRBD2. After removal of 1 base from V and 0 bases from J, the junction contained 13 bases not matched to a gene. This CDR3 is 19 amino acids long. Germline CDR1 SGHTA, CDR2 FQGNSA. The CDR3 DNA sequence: TGTGCCAGCAGCTTAGAGGAAGGGGAGCGGGGCTCTAGCACAGATACGCAGTATTTT. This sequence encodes CASSLEEGERGSSTDTQYF. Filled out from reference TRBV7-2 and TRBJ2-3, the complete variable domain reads GAGVSQSPSNKVTEKGKDVELRCDPISGHTALYWYRQSLGQGLEFLIYFQGNSAPDKSGLPSDRFSAERTGGSVSTLTIQRTQQEDSAVYLCASSLEEGERGSSTDTQYFGPGTRLTVL.

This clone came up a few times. The DNA for the CDR3 is TGTGCCAGCAGCCTAGGGGGCTCTGAAGCTTTCTTT. It yields the protein CASSLGGSEAFF. The genes are TRBV7-8 and TRBJ1-1, with 7 bases aligning to TRBD1. Germline-derived CDR1 and CDR2 are SGHVS and FQNEAQ. After removal of 5 bases from V and 6 bases from J, the junction contained 3 bases not matched to a gene. This CDR3 is built from 12 residues. Full variable domain (rest looked up from reference TRBV7-8 and TRBJ1-1): GAGVSQSPRYKVAKRGQDVALRCDPISGHVSLFWYQQALGQGPEFLTYFQNEAQLDKSGLPSDRFFAERPEGSVSTLKIQRTQQEDSAVYLCASSLGGSEAFFGQGTRLTVV.

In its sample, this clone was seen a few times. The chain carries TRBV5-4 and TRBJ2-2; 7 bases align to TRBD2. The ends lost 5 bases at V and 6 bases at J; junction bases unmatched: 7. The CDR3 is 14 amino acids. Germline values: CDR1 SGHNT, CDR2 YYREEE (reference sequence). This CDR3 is CASSKTGLAGELFF. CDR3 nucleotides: TGTGCCAGCAGTAAAACCGGACTAGCCGGGGAGCTGTTTTTT.

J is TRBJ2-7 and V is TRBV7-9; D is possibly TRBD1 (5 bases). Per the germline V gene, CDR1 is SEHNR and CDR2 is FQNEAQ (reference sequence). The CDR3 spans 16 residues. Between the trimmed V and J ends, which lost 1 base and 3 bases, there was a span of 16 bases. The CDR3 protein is CASSLVTGAPLYEQYF. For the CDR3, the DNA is TGTGCCAGCAGCTTAGTAACAGGTGCCCCTCTCTACGAGCAGTACTTC.

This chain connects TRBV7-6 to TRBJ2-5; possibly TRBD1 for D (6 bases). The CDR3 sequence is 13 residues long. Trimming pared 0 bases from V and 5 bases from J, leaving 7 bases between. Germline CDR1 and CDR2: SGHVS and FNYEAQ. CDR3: CASSLAGGETQYF. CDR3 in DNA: TGTGCCAGCAGCTTAGCTGGGGGCGAGACCCAGTACTTC.

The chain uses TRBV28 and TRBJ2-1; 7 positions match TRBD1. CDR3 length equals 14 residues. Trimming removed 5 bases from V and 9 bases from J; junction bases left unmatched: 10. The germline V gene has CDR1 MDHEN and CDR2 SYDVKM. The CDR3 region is CASSGATGATEQFF. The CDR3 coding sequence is TGTGCCAGCAGTGGGGCAACAGGGGCTACTGAGCAGTTCTTC.

The CDR3 nucleotides are TGTGCTAGTGGACATCCCCGCGACAAGCCTAACTATGGCTACACCTTC. Translating it yields CASGHPRDKPNYGYTF. The chain is built from TRBV12-5 and TRBJ1-2; D remains unclear. Trimming stripped 6 bases from V and 0 bases from J, with 17 bases between. Germline CDR1 reads LGHNT; CDR2 reads FRNRAP. The CDR3 sequence is 16 residues long.

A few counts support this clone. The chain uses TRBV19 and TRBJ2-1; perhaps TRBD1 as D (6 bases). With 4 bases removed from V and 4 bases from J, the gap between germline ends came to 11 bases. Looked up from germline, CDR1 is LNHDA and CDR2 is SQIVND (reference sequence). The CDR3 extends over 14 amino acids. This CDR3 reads CASSKGQLYNEQFF. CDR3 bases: TGTGCCAGTAGTAAAGGACAGCTATACAATGAGCAGTTCTTC.

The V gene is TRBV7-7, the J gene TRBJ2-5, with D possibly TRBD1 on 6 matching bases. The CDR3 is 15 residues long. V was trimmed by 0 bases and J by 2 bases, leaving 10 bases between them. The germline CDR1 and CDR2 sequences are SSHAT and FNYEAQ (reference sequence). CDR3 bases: TGTGCCAGCAGCTTAGCCCCAGGACAGCAAGAGACCCAGTACTTC. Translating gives CASSLAPGQQETQYF.

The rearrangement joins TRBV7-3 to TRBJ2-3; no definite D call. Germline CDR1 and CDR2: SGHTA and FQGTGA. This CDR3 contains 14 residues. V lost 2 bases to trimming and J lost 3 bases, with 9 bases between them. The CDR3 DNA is TGTGCCAGCAGCTTAGGGCAGTGGACAGATACGCAGTATTTT. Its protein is CASSLGQWTDTQYF.

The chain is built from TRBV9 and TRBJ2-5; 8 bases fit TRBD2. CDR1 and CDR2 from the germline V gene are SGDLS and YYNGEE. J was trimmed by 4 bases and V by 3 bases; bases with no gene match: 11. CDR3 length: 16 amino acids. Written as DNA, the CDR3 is TGTGCCAGCAGCGCCATCGCCGGGGGGGCCGGAGAGACCCAGTACTTC. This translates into CASSAIAGGAGETQYF.

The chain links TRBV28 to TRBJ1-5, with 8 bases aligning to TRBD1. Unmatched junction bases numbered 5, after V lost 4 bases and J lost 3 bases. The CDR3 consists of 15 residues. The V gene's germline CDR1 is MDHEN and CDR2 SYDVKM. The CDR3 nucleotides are TGTGCCAGCAGTTCTGGACAGGGCCTCAATCAGCCCCAGCATTTT. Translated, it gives CASSSGQGLNQPQHF.

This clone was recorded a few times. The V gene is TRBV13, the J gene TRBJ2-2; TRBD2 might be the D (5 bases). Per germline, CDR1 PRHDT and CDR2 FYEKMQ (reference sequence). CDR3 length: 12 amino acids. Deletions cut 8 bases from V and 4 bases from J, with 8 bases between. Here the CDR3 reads CASEGSTGELFF. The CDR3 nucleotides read TGTGCCAGCGAGGGTTCCACCGGGGAGCTGTTTTTT.

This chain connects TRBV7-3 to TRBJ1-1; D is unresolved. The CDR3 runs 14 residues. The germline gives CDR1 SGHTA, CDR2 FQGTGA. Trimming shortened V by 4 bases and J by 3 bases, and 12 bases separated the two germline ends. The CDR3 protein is CASSSGPMDTEAFF. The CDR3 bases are TGTGCCAGCAGCTCCGGGCCCATGGACACTGAAGCTTTCTTT. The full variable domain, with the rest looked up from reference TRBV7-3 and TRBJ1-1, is GAGVSQTPSNKVTEKGKYVELRCDPISGHTALYWYRQSLGQGPEFLIYFQGTGAADDSGLPNDRFFAVRPEGSVSTLKIQRTERGDSAVYLCASSSGPMDTEAFFGQGTRLTVV.